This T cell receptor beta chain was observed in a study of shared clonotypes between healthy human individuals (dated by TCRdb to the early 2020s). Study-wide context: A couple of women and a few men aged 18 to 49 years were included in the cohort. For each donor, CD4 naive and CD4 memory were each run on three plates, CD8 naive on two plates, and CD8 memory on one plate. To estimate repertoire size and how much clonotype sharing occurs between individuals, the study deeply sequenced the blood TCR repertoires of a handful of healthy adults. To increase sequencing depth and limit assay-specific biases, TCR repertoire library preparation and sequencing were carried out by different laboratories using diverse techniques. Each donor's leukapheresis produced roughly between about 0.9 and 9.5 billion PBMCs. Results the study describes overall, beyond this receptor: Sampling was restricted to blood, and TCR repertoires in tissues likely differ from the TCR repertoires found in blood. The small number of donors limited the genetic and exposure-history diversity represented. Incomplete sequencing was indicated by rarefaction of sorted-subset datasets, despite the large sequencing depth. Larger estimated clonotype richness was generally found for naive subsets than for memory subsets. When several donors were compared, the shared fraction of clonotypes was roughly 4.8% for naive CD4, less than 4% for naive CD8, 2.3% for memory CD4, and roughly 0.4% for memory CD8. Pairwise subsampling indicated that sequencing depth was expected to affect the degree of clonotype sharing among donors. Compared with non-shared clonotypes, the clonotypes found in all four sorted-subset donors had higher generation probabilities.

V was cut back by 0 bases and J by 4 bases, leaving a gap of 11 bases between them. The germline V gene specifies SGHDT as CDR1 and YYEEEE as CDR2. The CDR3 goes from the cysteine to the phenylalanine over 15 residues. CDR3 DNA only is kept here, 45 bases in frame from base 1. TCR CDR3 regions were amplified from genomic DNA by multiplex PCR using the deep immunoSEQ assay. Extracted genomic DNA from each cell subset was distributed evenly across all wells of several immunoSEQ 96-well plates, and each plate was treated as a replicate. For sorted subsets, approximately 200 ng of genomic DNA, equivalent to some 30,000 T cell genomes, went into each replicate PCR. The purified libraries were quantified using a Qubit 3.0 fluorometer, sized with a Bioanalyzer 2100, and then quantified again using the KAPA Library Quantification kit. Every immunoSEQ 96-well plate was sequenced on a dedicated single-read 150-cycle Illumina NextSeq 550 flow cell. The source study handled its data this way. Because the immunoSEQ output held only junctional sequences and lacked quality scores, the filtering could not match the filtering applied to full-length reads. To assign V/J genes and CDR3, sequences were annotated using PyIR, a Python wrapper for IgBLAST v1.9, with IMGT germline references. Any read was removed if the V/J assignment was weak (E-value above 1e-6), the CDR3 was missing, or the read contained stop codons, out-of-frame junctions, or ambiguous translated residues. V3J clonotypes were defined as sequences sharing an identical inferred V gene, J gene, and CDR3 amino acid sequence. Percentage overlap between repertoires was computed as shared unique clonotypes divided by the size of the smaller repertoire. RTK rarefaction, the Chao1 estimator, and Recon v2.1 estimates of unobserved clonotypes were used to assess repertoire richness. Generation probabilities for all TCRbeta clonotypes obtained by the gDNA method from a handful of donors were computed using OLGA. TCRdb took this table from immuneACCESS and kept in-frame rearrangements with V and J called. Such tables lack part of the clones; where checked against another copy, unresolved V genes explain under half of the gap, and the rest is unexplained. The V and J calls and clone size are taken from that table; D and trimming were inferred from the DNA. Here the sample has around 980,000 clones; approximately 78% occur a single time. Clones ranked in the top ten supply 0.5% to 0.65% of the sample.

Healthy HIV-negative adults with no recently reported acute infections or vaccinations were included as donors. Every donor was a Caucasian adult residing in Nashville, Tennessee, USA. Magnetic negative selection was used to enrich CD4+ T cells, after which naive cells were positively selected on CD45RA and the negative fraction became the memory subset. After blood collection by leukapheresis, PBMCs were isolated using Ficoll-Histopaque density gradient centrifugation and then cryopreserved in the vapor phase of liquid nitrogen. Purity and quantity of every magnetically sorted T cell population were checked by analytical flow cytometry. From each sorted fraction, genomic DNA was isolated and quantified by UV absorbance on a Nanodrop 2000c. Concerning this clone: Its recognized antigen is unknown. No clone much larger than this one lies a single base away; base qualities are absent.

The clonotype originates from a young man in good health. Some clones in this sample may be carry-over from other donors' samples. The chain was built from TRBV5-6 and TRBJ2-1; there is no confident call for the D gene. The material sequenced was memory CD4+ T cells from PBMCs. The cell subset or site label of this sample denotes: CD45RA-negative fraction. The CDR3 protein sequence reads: CASSLGARSYNEQFF. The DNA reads TGTGCCAGCAGCTTGGGGGCTAGGTCGTACAATGAGCAGTTCTTC.